One sample yielded the 24 T cell receptor beta chains listed below, sequenced in a study of blood T cell repertoires in COVID-19. The table came from immunoSEQ multiplex PCR; TCRdb's copy has only in-frame clones and leaves some out. This table holds 200,000 or so clones, about 80% found once. Sequenced: peripheral blood. The receptors stem from a human donor with acute or convalescent COVID-19. The donor label of this sample is uncertain.

The chain is built from TRBV2 and TRBJ2-7, with TRBD1 matching 9 bases. CDR1 is SNHLY, CDR2 FYNNEI, per germline. V lost 8 bases and J lost 6; bases outside the gene matches: 14. CDR3 size: 15 residues. CDR3 sequence: CASSQRGQGIGEQYF. In nucleotides, the CDR3 is TGTGCCAGCTCCCAGCGGGGACAGGGAATTGGCGAGCAGTACTTC.

The rearrangement joins TRBV5-4 to TRBJ2-6, with D tentatively TRBD2 (7 bases). The CDR3 runs 17 residues. The ends were cut back, 10 bases at V and 0 bases at J, with 20 bases in the middle. Germline CDR1 reads SGHNT; CDR2 reads YYREEE (reference sequence). The CDR3 loop is CASTGGGTFSGANVLTF. CDR3 nucleotides: TGTGCCTCGACGGGGGGCGGAACTTTCTCTGGGGCCAACGTCCTGACTTTC. The variable domain in full, with the rest retrieved from reference TRBV5-4 and TRBJ2-6, is ETGVTQSPTHLIKTRGQQVTLRCSSQSGHNTVSWYQQALGQGPQFIFQYYREEENGRGNFPPRFSGLQFPNYSSELNVNALELDDSALYLCASTGGGTFSGANVLTFGAGSRLTVL.

The chain has TRBV2 and TRBJ1-3; the D gene is possibly TRBD1 (5 bases). V lost 2 bases and J 1 base, leaving 9 bases between the germline ends. This CDR3 contains 15 residues. Germline CDR1 and CDR2: SNHLY and FYNNEI. DNA of the CDR3: TGTGCCAGCAGTGAATATCAGGGTTCTGGAAACACCATATATTTT. Translated, it gives CASSEYQGSGNTIYF.

The rearrangement joins TRBV5-1 to TRBJ2-5; possible D gene TRBD2, 6 bases. V was shortened by 5 bases and J by 2 bases, with 10 bases between the two germline ends. Germline lookup yields CDR1 SGHRS and CDR2 YFSETQ. The CDR3 length is 13 residues. The CDR3, as DNA: TGCGCCAGCAGTGGGGGGAGGCAAGAGACCCAGTACTTC. Encoded protein: CASSGGRQETQYF.

V usage is TRBV27 and J usage is TRBJ1-5; perhaps TRBD1 as D (5 bases). Germline V lookup: CDR1 MNHEY, CDR2 SMNVEV (reference sequence). Between the trimmed V and J ends, which lost 2 bases and 0 bases, there was a span of 11 bases. The CDR3 covers 16 residues. The chain's CDR3 is CASSLRGGDSNQPQHF. CDR3 nucleotide sequence: TGTGCCAGCAGTTTAAGGGGAGGAGATAGCAATCAGCCCCAGCATTTT.

CDR3 in amino acids: CSVEPGKHTDTQYF. In DNA, the CDR3 is TGCAGCGTTGAGCCGGGAAAACACACAGATACGCAGTATTTT. V is TRBV29-1 and J is TRBJ2-3; tentatively, D is TRBD2 (5 bases). CDR1 SQVTM and CDR2 ANQGSEA come from the germline V gene. CDR3 length: 14 residues. The V gene lost 3 bases and the J gene lost 2 bases, with 12 bases spanning the gap.

V gene TRBV19 combines with J gene TRBJ2-4; D possibly corresponds to TRBD1 (6 bases). This CDR3 has 15 residues. The germline CDR1 and CDR2 sequences are LNHDA and SQIVND (reference sequence). V was trimmed by 2 bases and J by 6 bases, leaving 14 bases between them. The CDR3 sequence is CASSINRGFGNIQYF. The CDR3 nucleotides are TGTGCCAGTAGTATAAATAGGGGGTTTGGAAACATTCAGTACTTC.

Only a few counts were recorded for this clone. The rearrangement uses TRBV6-6 and TRBJ1-3, with 9 bases matching TRBD1. The CDR3 has 16 residues. Per the germline V gene, CDR1 is MNHNY and CDR2 is SVGAGI (reference sequence). V gave up 2 bases and J gave up 3 bases; unmatched junction bases: 5. This chain's CDR3 is CASSYPTGGGGNTIYF. The CDR3 DNA reads TGTGCCAGCAGTTACCCGACAGGGGGAGGTGGAAACACCATATATTTT.

J is TRBJ2-2 and V is TRBV4-2, with 10 bases fitting TRBD2. J lost 1 base, V lost 4 bases, and 3 bases had no gene match. This CDR3 region has 16 residues. Germline CDR1 reads LGHNA; CDR2 reads YNFKEQ. The CDR3 DNA sequence: TGTGCCAGCAGCCTGTGGACTAGCGGGAACACCGGGGAGCTGTTTTTT. Amino acid sequence: CASSLWTSGNTGELFF.

V and J are TRBV28 and TRBJ1-2; 10 bases are shared with TRBD1. The CDR3 spans 16 residues. Germline V gene lookup returns CDR1 MDHEN and CDR2 SYDVKM. Unmatched junction bases numbered 13, after V lost 4 bases and J lost 8 bases. The CDR3 is CASSWRDRGLLKGYTF. DNA for the CDR3: TGTGCCAGCAGTTGGCGGGACAGGGGTCTTTTGAAGGGCTACACCTTC.

The rearrangement uses TRBV10-3 and TRBJ2-7; 7 bases match TRBD1. V shed 5 bases and J 3 bases; nucleotides not matched to a gene: 13. This CDR3 has 16 residues. Germline V gives CDR1 ENHRY, CDR2 SYGVKD. The CDR3 DNA follows: TGTGCCATCAGTAGGGGGACAGAGCAGGGGGTCTACGAGCAGTACTTC. Translating gives CAISRGTEQGVYEQYF.

The chain links TRBV27 to TRBJ1-2, with 7 bases fitting TRBD1. CDR1 and CDR2 (germline): MNHEY, SMNVEV (reference sequence). V gave up 5 bases and J gave up 1 base; unmatched junction bases: 7. CDR3 length equals 15 residues. The CDR3 bases are TGTGCCAGCAGTCCCGCAGGGGGGAATAACTATGGCTACACCTTC. Its protein is CASSPAGGNNYGYTF.

As DNA, the CDR3 is TGTGCCAGCAGAAGCGGCGGCTTGAACACTGAAGCTTTCTTT. This gives the protein CASRSGGLNTEAFF. This chain joins TRBV27 and TRBJ1-1; D gene unclear. Germline-derived CDR1 and CDR2 are MNHEY and SMNVEV (reference sequence). The length of the CDR3 is 14 residues. The V gene lost 6 bases and the J gene lost 0 bases, with 11 bases spanning the gap.

J is TRBJ1-3 and V is TRBV7-9; TRBD1 matches at 9 bases. The CDR3 contains 16 residues. From germline, CDR1 is SEHNR and CDR2 FQNEAQ (reference sequence). V was clipped by 5 bases and J by 0 bases; unmatched bases: 5. The CDR3 spells CASSARDRVSGNTIYF. The CDR3 coding sequence is TGTGCCAGCAGCGCCCGGGACAGGGTCTCTGGAAACACCATATATTTT.

This chain links TRBV6-1 with TRBJ2-7; D perhaps matches TRBD1 (9 bases). Trimming took 3 bases from V and 5 from J, leaving 17 bases between them. CDR1 MNHNS and CDR2 SASEGT come from the germline V gene. The CDR3 contains 15 residues. Here the CDR3 DNA reads TGTGCCAGCAGTGATAGCGGGACAGGGCTCCACGAGCAGTACTTC. This codes for CASSDSGTGLHEQYF.

This CDR3 is CSVGGDPYEQYF. The CDR3 DNA reads TGCAGCGTCGGAGGGGACCCCTACGAGCAGTACTTC. This sequence joins TRBV29-1 and TRBJ2-7, with D perhaps matching TRBD2 (6 bases). V was clipped by 6 bases and J by 2 bases, with 11 bases between them. The CDR3 length is 12 residues. Germline values: CDR1 SQVTM, CDR2 ANQGSEA.

This chain links TRBV6-5 with TRBJ2-7, with D possibly TRBD2 on 5 matching bases. V lost 5 bases to trimming and J lost 1 base, with 12 bases between them. Per the germline V gene, CDR1 is MNHEY and CDR2 is SVGAGI. The CDR3 sequence is 14 residues long. CDR3 amino acids: CASSLGLASYEQYF. The DNA for the CDR3 is TGTGCCAGCAGTCTTGGACTGGCGTCCTACGAGCAGTACTTC.

This clone was recorded a few times. The V call is TRBV2, the J call TRBJ2-1; D is unresolved. The CDR3 has 11 residues. V was clipped by 5 bases and J by 4 bases, with 3 bases between them. Germline V gene sequence: CDR1 SNHLY, CDR2 FYNNEI. In nucleotides, the CDR3 is TGTGCCAGCAGTCCTTACAATGAGCAGTTCTTC. It codes for CASSPYNEQFF.

The rearrangement uses TRBV19 and TRBJ2-7; the match to TRBD2 covers 12 bases. V was clipped by 3 bases and J by 2 bases; unmatched bases: 2. Germline V CDR1 and CDR2: LNHDA, SQIVND (reference sequence). The CDR3 contains 15 residues. In DNA, the CDR3 is TGTGCCAGTAGTATCCTAGCGGGAGGGCCCTACGAGCAGTACTTC. This codes for CASSILAGGPYEQYF.

This chain uses TRBV9 with TRBJ2-2; 10 bases line up with TRBD1. Germline assignment: CDR1 SGDLS and CDR2 YYNGEE. The J segment lost 0 bases and the V segment lost 3 bases, leaving 8 bases of the junction unmatched. The length of the CDR3 is 18 residues. Written as DNA, the CDR3 is TGTGCCAGCAGCGCGAAGCGGGACAGGGGAGCGAACACCGGGGAGCTGTTTTTT. Its protein product is CASSAKRDRGANTGELFF.

V usage is TRBV7-6 and J usage is TRBJ2-5; 12 nucleotides match TRBD2. Trimming removed 2 bases from V and 4 bases from J; junction bases left unmatched: 17. The CDR3 runs 20 residues. The germline CDR1 and CDR2 sequences are SGHVS and FNYEAQ. DNA for the CDR3: TGTGCCAGCAGCTTAACCTATCCCCTTCTAGCGGGAGGGTTTCGAGAGACCCAGTACTTC. It encodes CASSLTYPLLAGGFRETQYF.

This chain connects TRBV3-1 (or the pseudogene TRBV3-2) to TRBJ2-5; TRBD1 is a possible D gene (5 bases). The CDR3 covers 12 residues. Germline CDR1 LGHDT, CDR2 YNNKEL (reference sequence). V lost 2 bases to trimming and J lost 4 bases, with 5 bases between them. This CDR3 reads CASSQRGETQYF. CDR3 in DNA: TGTGCCAGCAGCCAAAGGGGAGAGACCCAGTACTTC.

The chain is built from TRBV9 and TRBJ1-2; D is ambiguous. This CDR3 has 15 residues. CDR1 SGDLS and CDR2 YYNGEE come from the germline V gene. V was shortened by 3 bases and J by 8 bases, with 20 bases between the two germline ends. The CDR3 sequence is CASSDKPLTTLGYTF. CDR3 DNA: TGTGCCAGCAGCGACAAACCCCTGACTACGTTGGGCTACACCTTC.

The CDR3 nucleotides read TGCGCCAGCAGCCAAGAAATTACGAACACCGGGGAGCTGTTTTTT. Protein sequence: CASSQEITNTGELFF. J is TRBJ2-2 and V is TRBV4-3; unclear D gene. There are 15 residues in the CDR3. V gave up 0 bases and J gave up 0 bases, with 5 bases separating them. CDR1 is LGHNA and CDR2 is YSLEER in the germline V gene.